Following are 32 T cell receptor beta chains from one sample sequenced in a study of T and B cells in COVID-19 patients. Each TRB amplification used 250-500 ng of genomic DNA from blood. TRB rearrangements were amplified by multiplex PCR with BIOMED2 TRB-A/B primers. One entry per CDR3 protein results from TCRdb running MiXCR on the multiplex PCR reads. The sample carries under 20,000 distinct CDR3 sequences, under 30% recorded once. The specimen sequenced was blood. All receptors derive from a human donor who had recovered from COVID-19.

By sample fraction, this clonotype is medium-sized. This chain joins TRBV12-3 or TRBV12-4 and TRBJ2-7, with 7 bases matching TRBD1. This CDR3 has 14 amino acids. V was pared by 6 bases and J by 2 bases, with 7 bases of the junction left unmatched. DNA of the CDR3: TGTGCCAGCAGGGACCGGGACAGAGCCTACGAGCAGTACTTC. As protein: CASRDRDRAYEQYF.

The rearrangement uses TRBV20-1 and TRBJ1-1, with 7 bases fitting TRBD1. Germline V gene sequence: CDR1 DFQATT, CDR2 SNEGSKA (reference sequence). The V and J ends lost 5 bases and 4 bases, in that order; junction bases with no gene match: 7. The CDR3 sequence is 13 residues long. CDR3 loop: CSAREQGFTEAFF. CDR3 coding DNA: TGCAGTGCTCGTGAACAGGGGTTCACTGAAGCTTTCTTT.

This clonotype has a handful of counts. The chain couples TRBV24-1 to TRBJ2-3, with TRBD2 matching over 13 bases. There are 16 residues in the CDR3. The V segment lost 4 bases and the J segment 6 bases; nucleotides outside the gene matches: 6. The germline V gene has CDR1 KGHDR and CDR2 SFDVKD. The CDR3: CATSEVLAGGRDTQYF. The CDR3 DNA reads TGTGCCACCAGTGAAGTACTAGCGGGGGGGCGGGATACGCAGTATTTT.

A few counts support this clonotype. The chain couples TRBV6-5 to TRBJ2-1; TRBD1 aligns across 10 bases. After removal of 4 bases from V and 7 bases from J, the junction contained 10 bases not matched to a gene. CDR1 is MNHEY, CDR2 SVGAGI, per germline. The CDR3 sequence is 16 residues long. The CDR3 spells CASSSTSGTGVNEQFF. CDR3 DNA sequence: TGTGCCAGCAGTTCCACCTCCGGGACAGGGGTAAATGAGCAGTTCTTC.

The chain links TRBV12-3 or TRBV12-4 to TRBJ1-5, with D tentatively TRBD1 (6 bases). Trimming left V 6 bases short and J 10 bases short, with 22 bases between. The CDR3 has 15 residues. CDR3 DNA sequence: TGTGCCAGCAGCCGTAAGGGGGGGCCCGAGGGACCCCAGCATTTT. It yields the protein CASSRKGGPEGPQHF.

This clonotype is deemed medium-sized. V and J are TRBV19 and TRBJ2-1; 7 bases fit TRBD1. CDR3 length equals 14 residues. The germline V gene has CDR1 LNHDA and CDR2 SQIVND (reference sequence). With 9 bases clipped from V and 11 bases from J, the junction kept 16 bases outside the gene matches. CDR3 coding DNA: TGTGCCAGCGGTGGCCGGGACAGCTCCTATCAGCAGTTCTTC. Amino acid sequence: CASGGRDSSYQQFF.

This clonotype was counted between two and nine times. The V and J genes are TRBV18 and TRBJ1-3; D is possibly TRBD1 (6 bases). V lost 2 bases and J lost 2, with 13 bases in between. This CDR3 has 16 amino acids. Germline V gene sequence: CDR1 KGHSH, CDR2 LQKENI. The CDR3 region has the DNA TGTGCCAGCTCACCAGGATTAACAGGGACTGGAAACACCATATATTTT. It codes for CASSPGLTGTGNTIYF.

The rearrangement links TRBV14 to TRBJ2-5; D is unclear. This CDR3 has 13 residues. CDR1 is SGHDN and CDR2 is FVKESK in the germline V gene. V lost 1 base and J lost 2, with 5 bases in between. This CDR3 reads CASSQAPQETQYF. In DNA, the CDR3 is TGTGCCAGCAGCCAAGCCCCACAAGAGACCCAGTACTTC. The variable domain in full, completed from reference TRBV14 and TRBJ2-5, reads EAGVTQFPSHSVIEKGQTVTLRCDPISGHDNLYWYRRVMGKEIKFLLHFVKESKQDESGMPNNRFLAERTGGTYSTLKVQPAELEDSGVYFCASSQAPQETQYFGPGTRLLVL.

This clonotype has at least ten counts. V usage is TRBV6-5 and J usage is TRBJ2-3; 7 bases match TRBD2. The CDR3 extends over 14 amino acids. V lost 11 bases, J lost 1 base, and 9 bases stayed unmatched. Germline CDR1 MNHEY, CDR2 SVGAGI. CDR3 sequence reads: CASRGVQGTDTQYF. The CDR3 DNA is TGTGCCTCCCGGGGGGTCCAGGGCACAGATACGCAGTATTTT.

This clonotype has only one observation. This chain links TRBV7-2 with TRBJ2-5, with D possibly TRBD2 on 7 matching bases. The V end lost 5 bases, the J end lost 0 bases, and 16 bases lay between the germline ends. The CDR3 runs 16 residues. Germline loops: CDR1 SGHTA, CDR2 FQGNSA. CDR3 residues: CASSARGPLNQETQYF. The DNA of the CDR3 is TGTGCCAGCAGCGCGCGGGGGCCCCTTAACCAAGAGACCCAGTACTTC.

This chain uses TRBV5-6 with TRBJ2-1, with no clear D. The CDR3 is made up of 12 amino acids. Germline V lookup: CDR1 SGHDT, CDR2 YYEEEE. V was trimmed by 1 base and J by 5 bases, leaving 4 bases between them. The CDR3 sequence: CASSLQDNEQFF. The CDR3 nucleotides read TGTGCCAGCAGCTTGCAAGACAATGAGCAGTTCTTC.

This clonotype rates as medium-sized. The chain links TRBV29-1 to TRBJ1-1; D remains unclear. Germline V gene sequence: CDR1 SQVTM, CDR2 ANQGSEA. V was cut by 3 bases and J by 7 bases, with 9 bases left in between. CDR3 length equals 11 residues. The CDR3 DNA sequence: TGCAGCGTTGATCGGGGAGGTGAAGCTTTCTTT. The encoded protein is CSVDRGGEAFF.

This clonotype was seen many times. The V and J genes are TRBV6-5 and TRBJ1-1, with TRBD1 as a possible D gene (5 bases). Trimming removed 0 bases at V and 0 bases at J, with 11 bases between. The CDR3 extends over 16 amino acids. CDR1 MNHEY and CDR2 SVGAGI come from the germline V gene. CDR3 sequence (DNA): TGTGCCAGCAGTTACTCAGGGGACTTAATGAACACTGAAGCTTTCTTT. It yields the protein CASSYSGDLMNTEAFF.

The V call is TRBV12-3 or TRBV12-4, the J call TRBJ1-5; D is ambiguous. The CDR3 loop spans 15 amino acids. V was shortened by 3 bases and J by 2 bases, with 11 bases between the two germline ends. The CDR3 spells CASSFTGRGNQPQHF. The CDR3 DNA is TGTGCCAGCAGTTTCACCGGGCGCGGCAATCAGCCCCAGCATTTT.

For this clonotype: One end of the junction varies from germline; a read error may be responsible. The chain carries TRBV18 and TRBJ2-1; 7 bases line up with TRBD2. This CDR3 contains 15 residues. Germline-derived CDR1 and CDR2 are KGHSH and LQKENI. The CDR3 DNA sequence: TGTGCCAGCCCACCGGTAGCGGGTTCCTACAATGAGCAGTTCTTC. Protein product: CASPPVAGSYNEQFF.

This clonotype was seen only once. The chain recombines TRBV4-3 with TRBJ1-4; 8 nucleotides line up with TRBD1. The CDR3 has 18 residues. Germline V gene lookup returns CDR1 LGHNA and CDR2 YSLEER. Unmatched junction bases numbered 24, after V lost 4 bases and J lost 14 bases. This chain's CDR3 is CASSLQGQGYEVLPGLFF. For the CDR3, the DNA is TGCGCCAGCAGCCTCCAAGGACAGGGCTACGAGGTCCTGCCCGGGCTGTTTTTT.

This sequence joins TRBV6-2 or TRBV6-3 and TRBJ2-7, with TRBD2 matching over 9 bases. J lost 7 bases, V lost 2 bases, and 9 bases had no gene match. Germline CDR1 is MNHEY and CDR2 is SVGEGT. This CDR3 comprises 15 residues. CDR3 nucleotide sequence: TGTGCCAGCAGTTACGGCGGGGGGGCCTACAATGAGCAGTACTTC. It codes for CASSYGGGAYNEQYF.

In nucleotides, the CDR3 is TGTGCCAGCAGCTTGGCCCTCACAGGGGTCGAAAAACTGTTTTTT. Amino acid sequence: CASSLALTGVEKLFF. The chain couples TRBV7-9 to TRBJ1-4; 7 bases match TRBD1. Germline-derived CDR1 and CDR2 are SEHNR and FQNEAQ (reference sequence). This CDR3 comprises 15 residues. After removal of 3 bases from V and 8 bases from J, the junction contained 9 bases not matched to a gene.

In its sample, this clonotype was seen a few times. CDR3 sequence: CATSVIYHSGANVLTF. The CDR3 region has the DNA TGTGCCACCAGTGTAATATACCACTCTGGGGCCAACGTCCTGACTTTC. The gene calls are TRBV24-1 and TRBJ2-6; no firm D call. The CDR3 contains 16 residues. Trimming shortened V by 5 bases and J by 0 bases, and 10 bases separated the two germline ends. Germline assignment: CDR1 KGHDR and CDR2 SFDVKD.

Details on this clonotype: A read error may explain this, as a much larger clone is one base away. This sequence joins TRBV27 and TRBJ2-3; 9 nucleotides match TRBD1. Germline assignment: CDR1 MNHEY and CDR2 SMNVEV (reference sequence). V was pared by 1 base and J by 5 bases, with 4 bases of the junction left unmatched. CDR3 size: 15 residues. CDR3 amino acids: CASSLWDRVKDTQYF. CDR3 sequence (DNA): TGTGCCAGCAGTTTATGGGACAGGGTTAAAGATACGCAGTATTTT.

Concerning this clonotype: A much larger clone is a single base away; this may be a read error. In DNA, the CDR3 is TGTGCCACCGCCCGATCAGATACGCAGTATTTT. It codes for CATARSDTQYF. The chain couples TRBV24-1 to TRBJ2-3, with unresolved D. The CDR3 contains 11 residues. Germline V gene data show CDR1 as KGHDR and CDR2 as SFDVKD. Trimming removed 9 bases from V and 4 bases from J, with 7 bases in between.

This clonotype has just a few counts. The chain is built from TRBV7-6 and TRBJ2-5; 8 nucleotides line up with TRBD1. The trim removed 5 bases at V and 5 bases at J, leaving 7 bases unmatched. Germline-derived CDR1 and CDR2 are SGHVS and FNYEAQ. CDR3 length equals 14 residues. The CDR3 sequence is CASSHGQGGETQYF. DNA for the CDR3: TGTGCCAGCAGCCACGGACAGGGCGGGGAGACCCAGTACTTC. The variable domain in full, with the rest retrieved from reference TRBV7-6 and TRBJ2-5, is GAGVSQSPRYKVTKRGQDVALRCDPISGHVSLYWYRQALGQGPEFLTYFNYEAQQDKSGLPNDRFSAERPEGSISTLTIQRTEQRDSAMYRCASSHGQGGETQYFGPGTRLLVL.

In its sample, this clonotype is medium-sized (0.01 to 0.1%). V is TRBV19 and J is TRBJ2-7; TRBD1 matches at 10 bases. The CDR3 has 14 amino acids. Germline V lookup: CDR1 LNHDA, CDR2 SQIVND (reference sequence). The ends lost 5 bases at V and 3 bases at J; junction bases unmatched: 4. The CDR3 sequence is CASSSTGGLYEQYF. The CDR3 DNA sequence: TGTGCCAGTAGTTCGACAGGGGGCCTCTACGAGCAGTACTTC.

The rearrangement joins TRBV6-2 or TRBV6-3 to TRBJ2-5; 12 bases match TRBD2. CDR1 is MNHEY, CDR2 SVGEGT, per germline. V shed 6 bases and J 2 bases; nucleotides not matched to a gene: 7. The CDR3 sequence is 16 residues long. The CDR3, as DNA: TGTGCCAGCAGAGCACTTCTAGCGGGGGGGCAAGAGACCCAGTACTTC. Translation gives CASRALLAGGQETQYF.

This clonotype was seen at least ten times. Mismatch with germline at one junction end may stem from a read error. V gene TRBV6-5 combines with J gene TRBJ2-4; TRBD2 aligns across 13 bases. CDR1 and CDR2 from the germline V gene are MNHEY and SVGAGI. The CDR3 is 13 residues long. For the CDR3, the DNA is TGTGCCAGCAGTTACACTAGCGGGGGGGCCTTGGGCTTC. Translated: CASSYTSGGALGF.

This clonotype is medium-sized (0.01 to 0.1%) by share. This chain links TRBV29-1 with TRBJ2-7; D may correspond to TRBD1 or TRBD2 (5 bases each). Germline CDR1 is SQVTM and CDR2 is ANQGSEA. Between the trimmed V and J ends, which lost 4 bases and 6 bases, there was a span of 10 bases. The CDR3 is 11 residues long. The CDR3 DNA reads TGCAGCGTTGGAGGGGTGGCCGAGCAGTACTTC. Translation: CSVGGVAEQYF.

The table lists this clonotype with many counts. CDR3 nucleotide sequence: TGTGCCAGCAGCTGGGGCCCTGACAAATGGGCCGAGCAGTACTTC. Its translation: CASSWGPDKWAEQYF. J is TRBJ2-7 and V is TRBV5-5; TRBD1 might be the D (5 bases). This CDR3 is built from 15 residues. Per the germline V gene, CDR1 is SGHKS and CDR2 is YYEKEE (reference sequence). Trimming took off 3 bases at V and 6 bases at J, with 19 bases between the two ends.

This clonotype appeared many times. The chain links TRBV6-2 or TRBV6-3 to TRBJ2-3; 8 nucleotides agree with TRBD2. Germline V gene sequence: CDR1 MNHEY, CDR2 SVGEGT. CDR3 length: 17 residues. V trimming: 2 bases; J trimming: 3 bases; junction bases outside the gene matches: 10. Here the CDR3 reads CASSYGFSSGMTDTQYF. The CDR3 region has the DNA TGTGCCAGCAGTTACGGATTTAGTAGCGGGATGACAGATACGCAGTATTTT.

This CDR3 reads CASSSGGGSTDTQYF. The CDR3 DNA sequence: TGTGCCAGTAGCAGCGGGGGGGGTAGCACAGATACGCAGTATTTT. The genes are TRBV19 and TRBJ2-3; 10 bases fit TRBD2. This CDR3 spans 15 amino acids. The germline CDR1 and CDR2 sequences are LNHDA and SQIVND (reference sequence). J gave up 0 bases and V 6 bases, and 3 bases lay outside the gene matches. The full variable domain, its missing parts supplied by reference TRBV19 and TRBJ2-3, is DGGITQSPKYLFRKEGQNVTLSCEQNLNHDAMYWYRQDPGQGLRLIYYSQIVNDFQKGDIAEGYSVSREKKESFPLTVTSAQKNPTAFYLCASSSGGGSTDTQYFGPGTRLTVL.

The chain employs TRBV6-5 and TRBJ2-5; the match to TRBD2 covers 13 bases. The germline gives CDR1 MNHEY, CDR2 SVGAGI. The CDR3 length is 15 residues. Trimming cost V 5 bases and J 4 bases; bases outside gene matches: 4. The CDR3 protein is CASSPGLAGAETQYF. The CDR3 nucleotides are TGTGCCAGCAGTCCCGGACTAGCGGGGGCAGAGACCCAGTACTTC.

V usage is TRBV20-1 and J usage is TRBJ2-3, with TRBD2 matching over 10 bases. Germline CDR1 DFQATT, CDR2 SNEGSKA (reference sequence). V trimming: 6 bases; J trimming: 6 bases; junction bases outside the gene matches: 12. The CDR3 is 15 amino acids. CDR3 region: CSARLSGGGGDTQYF. The CDR3 coding sequence is TGCAGTGCCCGCCTAAGCGGGGGGGGGGGGGATACGCAGTATTTT.

The rearrangement links TRBV4-3 to TRBJ2-3; TRBD2 is a possible D gene (6 bases). The ends were cut back, 4 bases at V and 4 bases at J, with 12 bases in the middle. This CDR3 is built from 14 residues. Germline-derived CDR1 and CDR2 are LGHNA and YSLEER. CDR3 residues: CASSRGGEADTQYF. In DNA form, the CDR3 reads TGCGCCAGCAGCCGCGGAGGGGAAGCAGATACGCAGTATTTT.